The 13 T cell receptor beta chains below come from one sample, sequenced in a study of immune evolution from preneoplasia to lung adenocarcinoma. Sequencing was performed with immunoSEQ multiplex PCR; in TCRdb, only in-frame clones are kept and a portion is missing. This sample has about 4,600 clones, with about 86% found just once. The sample taken for sequencing was FFPE normal lung tissue adjacent to the tumor. The origin of the receptors is a person aged 50-70 years with lung adenocarcinoma.

The rearrangement joins TRBV14 to TRBJ2-7; D gene ambiguous. Per germline, CDR1 SGHDN and CDR2 FVKESK. V was pared by 3 bases and J by 2 bases, with 2 bases between. The CDR3 is 11 amino acids. The CDR3 region has the DNA TGTGCCAGCAGCCAGGCCTACGAGCAGTACTTC. Its protein product is CASSQAYEQYF.

The chain joins TRBV9 to TRBJ2-5; D is undetermined. Germline-derived CDR1 and CDR2 are SGDLS and YYNGEE. CDR3 length: 14 amino acids. Between the trimmed V and J ends, which lost 3 bases and 3 bases, there was a span of 12 bases. The CDR3 sequence is CASSAEALKETQYF. The CDR3 nucleotides read TGTGCCAGCAGCGCTGAAGCCCTAAAAGAGACCCAGTACTTC.

This rearrangement joins TRBV11-2 to TRBJ1-5, with D hard to call. CDR3 length: 15 amino acids. CDR1 SGHAT and CDR2 FQNNGV come from the germline V gene. V was pared by 5 bases and J by 3 bases, with 14 bases between. This CDR3 is CASSTSVGFNQPQHF. CDR3 DNA sequence: TGTGCCAGCAGCACCTCAGTGGGTTTCAATCAGCCCCAGCATTTT. Together with reference TRBV11-2 and TRBJ1-5, the CDR3 gives the full variable domain: EAGVAQSPRYKIIEKRQSVAFWCNPISGHATLYWYQQILGQGPKLLIQFQNNGVVDDSQLPKDRFSAERLKGVDSTLKIQPAKLEDSAVYLCASSTSVGFNQPQHFGDGTRLSIL.

The genes are TRBV7-9 and TRBJ2-1; TRBD2 matches at 8 bases. This CDR3 region has 14 residues. Trimming took 1 base from V and 5 from J; bases not matched to a gene: 1. Germline V gene lookup returns CDR1 SEHNR and CDR2 FQNEAQ (reference sequence). DNA for the CDR3: TGTGCCAGCAGCTTAGAACTAGCGGACAATGAGCAGTTCTTC. Protein sequence: CASSLELADNEQFF.

The rearrangement links TRBV28 to TRBJ1-1, with 8 nucleotides matching TRBD1. V lost 5 bases to trimming and J lost 1 base; unmatched junction nucleotides: 6. CDR3 length: 15 amino acids. Germline CDR1 and CDR2: MDHEN and SYDVKM. CDR3 coding DNA: TGTGCCAGCAGTCCCGGGACAGGTTGGAACACTGAAGCTTTCTTT. Protein: CASSPGTGWNTEAFF. The whole variable domain, filled in from reference TRBV28 and TRBJ1-1, reads DVKVTQSSRYLVKRTGEKVFLECVQDMDHENMFWYRQDPGLGLRLIYFSYDVKMKEKGDIPEGYSVSREKKERFSLILESASTNQTSMYLCASSPGTGWNTEAFFGQGTRLTVV.

The gene calls are TRBV10-2 and TRBJ2-5; D could derive from TRBD1 or TRBD2 (5 bases each). Trimming took off 2 bases at V and 5 bases at J, with 12 bases between the two ends. This CDR3 region has 14 residues. Germline V gives CDR1 WSHSY, CDR2 SAAADI. The chain's CDR3 is CASSEGGPRETQYF. CDR3 in DNA: TGCGCCAGCAGTGAGGGGGGACCGAGGGAGACCCAGTACTTC.

The chain is built from TRBV7-9 and TRBJ1-4, with D possibly TRBD1 on 5 matching bases. This CDR3 has 16 amino acids. Germline CDR1 is SEHNR and CDR2 is FQNEAQ (reference sequence). V was cut by 5 bases and J by 8 bases, with 21 bases left in between. CDR3 amino acids: CASSLAGGDGEEKLFF. Here the CDR3 DNA reads TGTGCCAGCAGCCTGGCAGGAGGGGACGGCGAAGAAAAACTGTTTTTT.

The chain recombines TRBV4-2 with TRBJ1-3, with D hard to call. The ends were cut back, 4 bases at V and 0 bases at J, with 10 bases in the middle. CDR1 is LGHNA and CDR2 is YNFKEQ in the germline V gene. The CDR3 loop spans 15 amino acids. The CDR3 is CASSPTTHSGNTIYF. DNA of the CDR3: TGTGCCAGCAGCCCGACCACCCACTCTGGAAACACCATATATTTT.

There are a few counts of this clone. This sequence joins TRBV5-6 and TRBJ1-2; D may be TRBD1 (5 bases). Between the trimmed V and J ends, which lost 4 bases and 5 bases, there was a span of 15 bases. Germline-derived CDR1 and CDR2 are SGHDT and YYEEEE. The CDR3 has 14 amino acids. This CDR3 reads CASSPGMTVYGYTF. In nucleotides, the CDR3 is TGTGCCAGCAGCCCAGGGATGACAGTATATGGCTACACCTTC.

J is TRBJ2-1 and V is TRBV2, with D possibly TRBD2 on 6 matching bases. V was pared by 6 bases and J by 2 bases, with 11 bases between. Germline assignment: CDR1 SNHLY and CDR2 FYNNEI. This CDR3 comprises 14 residues. CDR3 nucleotides: TGTGCCAGCAGGAGTAGCGGAGCCTACAATGAGCAGTTCTTC. Its translation: CASRSSGAYNEQFF.

The gene calls are TRBV4-3 and TRBJ2-1, with D perhaps matching TRBD2 (7 bases). This CDR3 has 14 residues. Looked up from germline, CDR1 is LGHNA and CDR2 is YSLEER. Trimming pared 4 bases from V and 6 bases from J, leaving 13 bases between. In nucleotides, the CDR3 is TGCGCCAGCAGCCCAACTAGGGGGGGCAATGAGCAGTTCTTC. This translates into CASSPTRGGNEQFF.

The chain is built from TRBV18 and TRBJ2-7; 8 bases are shared with TRBD1. The germline V gene has CDR1 KGHSH and CDR2 LQKENI. The CDR3 length is 14 residues. V shed 4 bases, J shed 5 bases, and the junction held 7 bases outside the gene matches. CDR3 DNA: TGTGCCAGCTCACTGGACAGGGTTAAGGACGAGCAGTACTTC. Translating it yields CASSLDRVKDEQYF.

The chain carries TRBV5-1 and TRBJ1-2; 10 nucleotides agree with TRBD1. Germline CDR1 is SGHRS and CDR2 is YFSETQ. Trimming at V came to 0 bases and at J to 4 bases, leaving 12 bases not matched to a gene. The CDR3 totals 18 residues. CDR3 nucleotides: TGCGCCAGCAGCTTGGTGCCCCTAGGGACAGGGGCAGGCTATGGCTACACCTTC. This codes for CASSLVPLGTGAGYGYTF. Full variable domain (remainder filled in from reference TRBV5-1 and TRBJ1-2): KAGVTQTPRYLIKTRGQQVTLSCSPISGHRSVSWYQQTPGQGLQFLFEYFSETQRNKGNFPGRFSGRQFSNSRSEMNVSTLELGDSALYLCASSLVPLGTGAGYGYTFGSGTRLTVV.